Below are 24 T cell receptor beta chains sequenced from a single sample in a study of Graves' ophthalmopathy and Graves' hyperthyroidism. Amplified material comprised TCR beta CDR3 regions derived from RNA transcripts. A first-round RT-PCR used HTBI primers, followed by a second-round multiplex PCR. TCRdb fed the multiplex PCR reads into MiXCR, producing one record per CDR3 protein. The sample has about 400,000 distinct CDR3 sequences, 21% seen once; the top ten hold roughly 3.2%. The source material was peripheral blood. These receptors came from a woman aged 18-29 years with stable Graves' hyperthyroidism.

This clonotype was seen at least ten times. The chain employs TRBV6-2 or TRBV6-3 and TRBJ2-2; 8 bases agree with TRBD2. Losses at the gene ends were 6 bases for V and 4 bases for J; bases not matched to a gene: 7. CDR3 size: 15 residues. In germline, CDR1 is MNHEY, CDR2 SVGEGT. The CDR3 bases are TGTGCCAGCAGAGTACTAGCGGACACCACCGGGGAGCTGTTTTTT. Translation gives CASRVLADTTGELFF.

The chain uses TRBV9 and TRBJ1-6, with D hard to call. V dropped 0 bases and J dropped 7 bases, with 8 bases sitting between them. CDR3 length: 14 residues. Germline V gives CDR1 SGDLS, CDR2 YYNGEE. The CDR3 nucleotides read TGTGCCAGCAGCGTAGCCGGATTCAATTCACCCCTCCACTTT. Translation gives CASSVAGFNSPLHF.

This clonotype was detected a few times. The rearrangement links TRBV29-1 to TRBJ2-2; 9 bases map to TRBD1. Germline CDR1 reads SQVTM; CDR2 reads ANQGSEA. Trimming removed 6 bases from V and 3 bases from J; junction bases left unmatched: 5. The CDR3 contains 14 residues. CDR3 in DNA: TGCAGCGTCGGGACAGGGTATGACACCGGGGAGCTGTTTTTT. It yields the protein CSVGTGYDTGELFF.

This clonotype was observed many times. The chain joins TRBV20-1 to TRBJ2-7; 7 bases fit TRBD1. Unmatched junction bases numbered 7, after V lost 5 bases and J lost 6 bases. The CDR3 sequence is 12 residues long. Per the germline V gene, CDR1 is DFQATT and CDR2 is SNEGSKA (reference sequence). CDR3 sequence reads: CSALTGRGEQYF. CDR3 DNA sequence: TGCAGTGCTCTGACAGGGCGAGGCGAGCAGTACTTC.

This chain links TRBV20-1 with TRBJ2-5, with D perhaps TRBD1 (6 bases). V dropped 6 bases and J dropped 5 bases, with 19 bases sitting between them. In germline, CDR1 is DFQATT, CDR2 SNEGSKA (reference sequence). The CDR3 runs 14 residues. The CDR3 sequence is CSAPNTGPRETQYF. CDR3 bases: TGCAGTGCCCCCAACACAGGGCCCCGGGAGACCCAGTACTTC.

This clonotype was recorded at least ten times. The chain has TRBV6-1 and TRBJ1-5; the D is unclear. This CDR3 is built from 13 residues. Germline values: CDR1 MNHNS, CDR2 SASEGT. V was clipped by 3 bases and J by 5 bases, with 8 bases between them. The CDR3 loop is CASSEWGYQPQHF. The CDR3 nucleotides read TGTGCCAGCAGTGAGTGGGGTTATCAGCCCCAGCATTTT.

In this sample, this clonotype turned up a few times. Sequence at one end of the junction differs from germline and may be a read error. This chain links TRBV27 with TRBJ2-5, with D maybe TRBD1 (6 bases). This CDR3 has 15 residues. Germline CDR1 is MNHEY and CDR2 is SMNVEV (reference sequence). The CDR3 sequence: CASSLSTGRGETKYF. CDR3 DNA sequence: TGTGCCAGCAGTTTATCGACGGGCAGGGGAGAGACCAAGTACTTC.

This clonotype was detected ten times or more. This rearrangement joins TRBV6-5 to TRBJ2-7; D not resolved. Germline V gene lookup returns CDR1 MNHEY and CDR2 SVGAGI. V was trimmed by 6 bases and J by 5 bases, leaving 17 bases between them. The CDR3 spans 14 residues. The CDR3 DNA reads TGTGCCAGCAGCCGAATGGGCCTTACACACGAGCAGTACTTC. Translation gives CASSRMGLTHEQYF.

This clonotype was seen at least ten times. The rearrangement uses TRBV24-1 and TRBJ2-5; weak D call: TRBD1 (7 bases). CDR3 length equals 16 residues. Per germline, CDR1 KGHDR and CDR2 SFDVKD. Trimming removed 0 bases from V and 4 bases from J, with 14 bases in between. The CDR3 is CATSDLSQGGRETQYF. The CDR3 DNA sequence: TGTGCCACCAGTGATTTGAGTCAGGGGGGTAGAGAGACCCAGTACTTC.

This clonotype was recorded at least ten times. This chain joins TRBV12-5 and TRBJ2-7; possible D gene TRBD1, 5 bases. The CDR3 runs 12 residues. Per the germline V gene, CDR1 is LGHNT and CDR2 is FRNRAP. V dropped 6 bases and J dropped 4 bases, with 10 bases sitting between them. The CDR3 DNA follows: TGTGCTAGTGGCAACGCAGGGTACGAGCAGTACTTC. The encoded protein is CASGNAGYEQYF.

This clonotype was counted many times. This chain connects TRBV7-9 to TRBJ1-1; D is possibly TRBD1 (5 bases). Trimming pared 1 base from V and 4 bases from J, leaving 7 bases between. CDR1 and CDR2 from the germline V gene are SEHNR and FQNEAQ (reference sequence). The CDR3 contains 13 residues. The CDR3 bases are TGTGCCAGCAGCTTAGTAGGGGTCACTGAAGCTTTCTTT. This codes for CASSLVGVTEAFF.

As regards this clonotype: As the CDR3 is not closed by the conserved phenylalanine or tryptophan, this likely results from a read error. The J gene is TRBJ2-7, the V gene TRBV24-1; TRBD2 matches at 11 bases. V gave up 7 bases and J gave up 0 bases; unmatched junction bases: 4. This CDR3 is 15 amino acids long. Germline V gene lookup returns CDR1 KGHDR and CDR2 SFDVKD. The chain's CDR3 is CATSSGTSGSYEQYY. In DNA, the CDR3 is TGTGCCACCAGCTCCGGGACTAGCGGCTCCTACGAGCAGTACTAC.

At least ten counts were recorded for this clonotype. The CDR3 here is CSARSTGNPYEQYF. The CDR3 DNA follows: TGCAGTGCTAGGAGCACCGGGAACCCCTACGAGCAGTACTTC. This sequence joins TRBV20-1 and TRBJ2-7, with a weak D call TRBD2 (5 bases). CDR1 DFQATT and CDR2 SNEGSKA come from the germline V gene (reference sequence). Trimming left V 3 bases short and J 2 bases short, with 14 bases between. This CDR3 spans 14 amino acids.

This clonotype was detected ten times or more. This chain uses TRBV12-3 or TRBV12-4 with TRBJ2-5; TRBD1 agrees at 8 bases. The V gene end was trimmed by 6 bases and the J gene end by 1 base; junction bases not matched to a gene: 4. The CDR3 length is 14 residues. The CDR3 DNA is TGTGCCAGCAGACAAACAGGGGGCCAAGAGACCCAGTACTTC. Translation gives CASRQTGGQETQYF.

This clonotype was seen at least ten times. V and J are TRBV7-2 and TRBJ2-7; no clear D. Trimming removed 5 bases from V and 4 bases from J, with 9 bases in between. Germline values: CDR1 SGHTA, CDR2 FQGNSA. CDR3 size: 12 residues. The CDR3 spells CASSPTLYEQYF. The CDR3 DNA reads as TGTGCCAGCAGCCCCACACTATACGAGCAGTACTTC.

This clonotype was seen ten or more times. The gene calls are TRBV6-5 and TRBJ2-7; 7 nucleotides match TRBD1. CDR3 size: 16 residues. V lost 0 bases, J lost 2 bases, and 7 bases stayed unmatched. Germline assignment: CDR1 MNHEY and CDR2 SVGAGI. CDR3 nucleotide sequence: TGTGCCAGCAGTTACTCTTTCCCGGGACAGACCTACGAGCAGTACTTC. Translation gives CASSYSFPGQTYEQYF.

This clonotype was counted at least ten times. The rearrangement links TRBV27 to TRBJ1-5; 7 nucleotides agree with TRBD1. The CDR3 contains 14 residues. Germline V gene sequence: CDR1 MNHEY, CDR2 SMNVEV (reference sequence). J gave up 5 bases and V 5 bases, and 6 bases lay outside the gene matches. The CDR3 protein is CASSTQGKDQPQHF. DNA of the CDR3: TGTGCCAGCAGTACACAGGGGAAGGATCAGCCCCAGCATTTT.

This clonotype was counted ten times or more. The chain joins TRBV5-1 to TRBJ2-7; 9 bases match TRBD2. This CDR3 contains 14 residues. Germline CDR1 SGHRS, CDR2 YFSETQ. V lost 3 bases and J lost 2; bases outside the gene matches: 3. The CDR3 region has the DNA TGCGCCAGCAGCTCGGGCGGGAGGGCCTACGAGCAGTACTTC. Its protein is CASSSGGRAYEQYF.

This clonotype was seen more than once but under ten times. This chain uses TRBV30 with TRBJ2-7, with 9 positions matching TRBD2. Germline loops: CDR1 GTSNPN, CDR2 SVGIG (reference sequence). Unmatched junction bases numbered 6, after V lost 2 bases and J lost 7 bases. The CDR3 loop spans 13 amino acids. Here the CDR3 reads CAWSPSGKGEQYF. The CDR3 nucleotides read TGTGCCTGGAGTCCTAGCGGGAAAGGTGAGCAGTACTTC.

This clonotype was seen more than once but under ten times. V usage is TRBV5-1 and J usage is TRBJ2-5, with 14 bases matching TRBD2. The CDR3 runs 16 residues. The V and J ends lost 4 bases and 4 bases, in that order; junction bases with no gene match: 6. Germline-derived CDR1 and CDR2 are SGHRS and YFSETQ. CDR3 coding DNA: TGCGCCAGCAGCCCGAGACTAGCGGGAGGGGGAGAGACCCAGTACTTC. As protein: CASSPRLAGGGETQYF.

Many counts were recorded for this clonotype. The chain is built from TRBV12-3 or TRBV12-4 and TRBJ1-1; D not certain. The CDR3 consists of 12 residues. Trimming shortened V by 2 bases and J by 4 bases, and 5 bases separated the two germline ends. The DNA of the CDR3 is TGTGCCAGCAGTTTACGTTTCACTGAAGCTTTCTTT. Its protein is CASSLRFTEAFF.

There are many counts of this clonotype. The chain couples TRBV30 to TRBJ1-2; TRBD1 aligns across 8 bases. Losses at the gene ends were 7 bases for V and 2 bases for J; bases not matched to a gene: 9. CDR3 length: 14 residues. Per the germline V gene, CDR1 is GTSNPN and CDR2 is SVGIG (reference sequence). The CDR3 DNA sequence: TGTGCCTTGCCCTCGGGACAGGAGAACTATGGCTACACCTTC. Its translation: CALPSGQENYGYTF.

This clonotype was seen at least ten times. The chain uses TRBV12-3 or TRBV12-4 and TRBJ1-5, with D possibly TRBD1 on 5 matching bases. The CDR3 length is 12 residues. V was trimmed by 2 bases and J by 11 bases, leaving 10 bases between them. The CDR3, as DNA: TGTGCCAGCAGTTTAAGGGGAACTTCCCAGCATTTT. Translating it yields CASSLRGTSQHF.

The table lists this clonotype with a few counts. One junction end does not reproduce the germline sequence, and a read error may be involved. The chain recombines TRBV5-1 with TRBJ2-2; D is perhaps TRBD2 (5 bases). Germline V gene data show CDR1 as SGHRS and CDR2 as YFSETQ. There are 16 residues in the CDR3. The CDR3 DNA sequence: TGCGCCAGCAGCCTTTTTGGGCTAGCTGACACCGGGGAGCTGTCTTTT. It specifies CASSLFGLADTGELSF.